This TCR beta chain is drawn from a study of patients and donors after allogeneic stem cell transplantation. A single record per CDR3 protein comes from TCRdb applying MiXCR to the RT-PCR reads. This table holds roughly 250,000 distinct CDR3 sequences, roughly 15% found once. Trimming cost V 0 bases and J 3 bases, with 3 bases left between them. The CDR3 is 13 amino acids. CDR1 is SGHDT, CDR2 YYEEEE, per germline. A few counts support this clonotype. The sequence was collected from a human donor who was either an allogeneic HSCT recipient or a stem cell or donor lymphocyte infusion donor (not recorded which). It is not recorded whose cells these are; they may come from a transplant donor. The sample consisted of blood, either unsorted or a sorted T cell fraction (not recorded which). This chain joins TRBV5-6 and TRBJ2-2; D is uncertain. The chain's CDR3 is CASSLVYTGELFF. CDR3 in DNA: TGTGCCAGCAGCTTGGTGTACACCGGGGAGCTGTTTTTT.